These T cell receptor beta chains were read from a single sample in a study of blood T cell repertoires in COVID-19. Some clones are missing from TCRdb's copy, which holds only in-frame ones; the method was immunoSEQ multiplex PCR. The sample includes 350,000 to 400,000 clones, 89% of them seen just once. Sequenced input: peripheral blood. The origin of the receptors is a woman aged 30 to 39 with COVID-19, enrolled during active disease. CDR3s include the opening cysteine and the closing phenylalanine or tryptophan. A D gene is named only where the DNA matches it firmly. A row's size may be missing; if present it is once, few, many or a size class.

v_call,d_call,j_call,clone_size,cdr3_nt,cdr3_aa
TRBV2,TRBD2,TRBJ2-7,.,TGTGCCAGCCACTCTCTCGGGGGGGCAACGGGAGAGCAGTACTTC,CASHSLGGATGEQYF
TRBV5-1,TRBD1,TRBJ1-6,.,TGCGCCAGCAGCCCGGGGACAGGGGGGAATTCACCCCTCCACTTT,CASSPGTGGNSPLHF
TRBV7-8,TRBD2,TRBJ2-3,.,TGTGCCAGCAGCTTCGGACTAGCGGGGGGGATGGGCACAGATACGCAGTATTTT,CASSFGLAGGMGTDTQYF
TRBV11-2,TRBD1,TRBJ1-1,.,TGTGCCAGCAGACATCAGGGGGTCATGAACACTGAAGCTTTCTTT,CASRHQGVMNTEAFF
TRBV5-6,.,TRBJ2-3,.,TGTGCCAGCAGCCCCCCGAGCGGTACGCAGTATTTT,CASSPPSGTQYF
TRBV11-2,.,TRBJ2-7,.,.,CASSLVGGGAVGYF
TRBV10-1,.,TRBJ1-2,once,TGCGCCAGCAGTGACTCAGGGTCCTATGGCTACACCTTC,CASSDSGSYGYTF
TRBV3-1/TRBV3-2,.,TRBJ1-5,.,TGTGCCAGCAGCCAATGGGGAGGAGATAGCAATCAGCCCCAGCATTTT,CASSQWGGDSNQPQHF
TRBV27,.,TRBJ2-4,.,TGTGCCAGCAGTTTATCCGGGGGTACGTGGAAAAACATTCAGTACTTC,CASSLSGGTWKNIQYF
TRBV6-5,.,TRBJ1-2,.,TGTGCCAGCAGTTACTCGGCGATGGGCACCTATGGCTACACCTTC,CASSYSAMGTYGYTF
TRBV10-3,.,TRBJ1-6,.,TGTGCCATCAGTGCACAGGGAGCTTCACCCCTCCACTTT,CAISAQGASPLHF
TRBV27,.,TRBJ1-1,few,TGTGCCAGCAGTAAGCACGGGAGGGAGAACACTGAAGCTTTCTTT,CASSKHGRENTEAFF
TRBV19,TRBD1,TRBJ2-1,.,TGTGCCAGTAGTATGACCACAGGGGGAGGTGAGCAGTTCTTC,CASSMTTGGGEQFF
TRBV25-1,TRBD1,TRBJ1-2,.,TGTGCCAGCAGTGTCAAACAGGGGGTCGGCTACACCTTC,CASSVKQGVGYTF
TRBV25-1,TRBD1,TRBJ2-1,.,TGTGCCAGCAGTGAATCGCCGGGACAGGTAGGCGAGCAGTTCTTC,CASSESPGQVGEQFF
TRBV28,.,TRBJ2-2,.,TGTGCCAGCAGTTTTGGAGCGGGGGAGCTGTTTTTT,CASSFGAGELFF